The 2 T cell receptor beta chains in this list originate from one sample, sequenced in a study of T cell clonality in common variable immunodeficiency. The protocol was immunoSEQ multiplex PCR, while the TCRdb copy is restricted to in-frame clones and leaves out a portion. The data show tens of thousands of clones, with none appearing a single time. Sequenced material: peripheral blood mononuclear cells. The receptor set was obtained from a person aged 18 to 70 in good health.

Details on this clone: The read ends 3 residues early relative to the CDR3; the germline J gene fills the gap. Other DNA sequences in this sample translate to the same CDR3. The chain joins TRBV18 to TRBJ2-1, with 10 bases identical to TRBD2. Germline V gene data show CDR1 as KGHSH and CDR2 as LQKENI. The trim removed 6 bases at V and 9 bases at J, leaving 14 bases unmatched. CDR3 length: 16 residues. The part of the CDR3 DNA that was read is TGTGCCAGCTCCCCCCCGCTCCTAGCGGGAGTTATTGAG. This translates into CASSPPLLAGVIE. The full CDR3 protein is CASSPPLLAGVIEQFF.

Ten or more counts support this clone. The read halts 3 residues ahead of the CDR3 end, with the missing end drawn from the germline J gene. The genes are TRBV7-3 and TRBJ2-3; the D gene is possibly TRBD1 (6 bases). Germline V gene lookup returns CDR1 SGHTA and CDR2 FQGTGA. The CDR3 covers 14 residues. The CDR3 loop reads CASSEHQGSETQYF. CDR3 bases read: TGTGCCAGCAGCGAACACCAGGGGTCCGAGACG.